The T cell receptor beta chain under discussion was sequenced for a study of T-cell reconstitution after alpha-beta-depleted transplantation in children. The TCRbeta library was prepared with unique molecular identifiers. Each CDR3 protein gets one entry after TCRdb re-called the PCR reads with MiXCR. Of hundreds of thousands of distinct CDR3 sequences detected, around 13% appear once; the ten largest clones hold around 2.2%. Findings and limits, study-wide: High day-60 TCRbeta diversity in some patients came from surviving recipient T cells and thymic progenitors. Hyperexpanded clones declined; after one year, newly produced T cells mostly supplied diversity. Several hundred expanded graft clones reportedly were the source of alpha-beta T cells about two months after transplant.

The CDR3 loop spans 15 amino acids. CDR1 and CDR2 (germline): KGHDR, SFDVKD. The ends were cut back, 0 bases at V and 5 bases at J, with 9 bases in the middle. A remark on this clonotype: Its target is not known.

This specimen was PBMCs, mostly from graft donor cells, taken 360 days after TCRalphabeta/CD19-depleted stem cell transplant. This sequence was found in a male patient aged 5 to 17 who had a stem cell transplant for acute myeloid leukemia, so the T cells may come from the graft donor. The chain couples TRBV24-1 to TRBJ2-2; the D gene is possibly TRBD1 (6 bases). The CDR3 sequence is CATSDLRDKTGELFF. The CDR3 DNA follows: TGTGCCACCAGTGATTTGAGGGACAAAACCGGGGAGCTGTTTTTT.